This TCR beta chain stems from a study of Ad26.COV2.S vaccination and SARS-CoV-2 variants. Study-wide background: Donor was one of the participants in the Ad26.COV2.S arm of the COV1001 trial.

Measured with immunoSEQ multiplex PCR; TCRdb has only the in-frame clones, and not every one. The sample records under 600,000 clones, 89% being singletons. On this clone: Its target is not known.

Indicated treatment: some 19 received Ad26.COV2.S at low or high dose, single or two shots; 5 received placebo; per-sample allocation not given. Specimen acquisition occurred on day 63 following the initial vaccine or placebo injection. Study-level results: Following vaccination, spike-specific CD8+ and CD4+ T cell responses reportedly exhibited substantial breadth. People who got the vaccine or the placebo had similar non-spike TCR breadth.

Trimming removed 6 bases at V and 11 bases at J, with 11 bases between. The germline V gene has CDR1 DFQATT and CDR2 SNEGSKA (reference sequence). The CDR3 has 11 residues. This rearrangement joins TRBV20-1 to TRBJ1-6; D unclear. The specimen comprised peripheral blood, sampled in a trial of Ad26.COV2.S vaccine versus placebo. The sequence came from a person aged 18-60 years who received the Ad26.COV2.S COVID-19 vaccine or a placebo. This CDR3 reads CSASGVAPLHF. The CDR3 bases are TGCAGTGCGTCGGGTGTGGCACCCCTCCACTTT.